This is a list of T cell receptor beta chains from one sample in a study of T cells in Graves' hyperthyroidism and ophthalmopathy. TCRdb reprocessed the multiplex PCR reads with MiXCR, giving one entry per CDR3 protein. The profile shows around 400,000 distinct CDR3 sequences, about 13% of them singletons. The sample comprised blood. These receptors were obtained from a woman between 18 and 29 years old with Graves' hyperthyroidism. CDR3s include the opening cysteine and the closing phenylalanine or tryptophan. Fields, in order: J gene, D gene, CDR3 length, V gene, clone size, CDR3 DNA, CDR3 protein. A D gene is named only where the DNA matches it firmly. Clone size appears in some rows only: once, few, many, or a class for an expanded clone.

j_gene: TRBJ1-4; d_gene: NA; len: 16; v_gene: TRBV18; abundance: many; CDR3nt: TGTGCCAGCTCACTTACTTCCGGGACAAGAAATGAAAAACTGTTTTTT; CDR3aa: CASSLTSGTRNEKLFF
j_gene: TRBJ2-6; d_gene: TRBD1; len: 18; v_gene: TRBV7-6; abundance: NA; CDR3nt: TGTGCCAGCAGCTTAGGGGCAGGGGGCGCGGGAGGGGCCAACGTCCTGACTTTC; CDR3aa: CASSLGAGGAGGANVLTF
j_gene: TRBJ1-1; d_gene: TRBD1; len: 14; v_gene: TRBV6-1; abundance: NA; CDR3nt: TGTGCCAGCATCTGGGGACAGGGTGGTGCTGAAGCTTTCTTT; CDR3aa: CASIWGQGGAEAFF
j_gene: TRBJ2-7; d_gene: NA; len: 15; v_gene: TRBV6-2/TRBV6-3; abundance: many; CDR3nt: TGTGCCAGCAGCCCCGCTATCAATATTGTCCACGAGCAGTACTTC; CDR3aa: CASSPAINIVHEQYF
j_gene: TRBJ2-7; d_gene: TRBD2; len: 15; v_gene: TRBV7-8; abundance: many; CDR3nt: TGTGCCAGCAGTGACGGACTAGCGGGAGGGACCGAGCAGTACTTC; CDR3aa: CASSDGLAGGTEQYF
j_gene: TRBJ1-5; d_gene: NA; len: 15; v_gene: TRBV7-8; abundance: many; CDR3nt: TGTGCCAGCAGCCCCCGAGGATTGGGGAATCAGCCCCAGCATTTT; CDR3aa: CASSPRGLGNQPQHF
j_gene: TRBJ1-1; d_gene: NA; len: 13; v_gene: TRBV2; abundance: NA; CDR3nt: TGTGCGCTCCAGGCAGGGTTACGCCCTGAAGCTTTCTTT; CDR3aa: CALQAGLRPEAFF
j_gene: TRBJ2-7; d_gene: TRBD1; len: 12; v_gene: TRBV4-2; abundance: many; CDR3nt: TGTGCCAGCCAGGGGGCCACCTACGAGCAGTACTTC; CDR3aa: CASQGATYEQYF
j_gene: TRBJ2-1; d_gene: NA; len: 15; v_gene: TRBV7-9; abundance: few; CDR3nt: TGTGCCAGCAGCTTAGAGGGGGACCCATGGGATGAGCAGTTCTTC; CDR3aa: CASSLEGDPWDEQFF
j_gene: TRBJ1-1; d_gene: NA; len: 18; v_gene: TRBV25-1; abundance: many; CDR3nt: TGTGCCAGCAGTCCATCGGGGTACCAGAAAACATTGAACACTGAAGCTTTCTTT; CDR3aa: CASSPSGYQKTLNTEAFF
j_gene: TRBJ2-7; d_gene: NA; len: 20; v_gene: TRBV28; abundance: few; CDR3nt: TGTGCCAGCAAGGATTCAACCTGGGCCACTCAGCCCGGTGGAGGCTACGAGCAGTACTTC; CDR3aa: CASKDSTWATQPGGGYEQYF
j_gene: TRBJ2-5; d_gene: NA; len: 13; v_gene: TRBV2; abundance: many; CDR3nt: TGTGCCAGCAATCTAAGCGGCCAGGAGACCCAGTACTTC; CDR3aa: CASNLSGQETQYF
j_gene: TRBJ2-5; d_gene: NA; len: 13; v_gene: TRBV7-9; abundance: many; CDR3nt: TGTGCCAGCAGCCTGAACCCGGGAGAGACCCAGTACTTC; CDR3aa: CASSLNPGETQYF
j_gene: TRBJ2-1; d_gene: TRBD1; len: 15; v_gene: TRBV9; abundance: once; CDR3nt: TGTGCCAGCAGCGCCTCCGGGACAGAACACAATGAGCAGCTCTTC; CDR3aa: CASSASGTEHNEQLF
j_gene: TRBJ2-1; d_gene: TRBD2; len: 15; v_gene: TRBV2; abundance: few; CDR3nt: TGTGCCAGCAGGGGGCTAACTAGCGGGAGCGGTGAGCAGTTCTTC; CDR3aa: CASRGLTSGSGEQFF
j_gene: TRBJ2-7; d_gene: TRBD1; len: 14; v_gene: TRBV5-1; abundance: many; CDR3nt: TGCGCCAGCAGCTTGGGAGGGGGCCGTAACGAGCAGTACTTC; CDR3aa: CASSLGGGRNEQYF
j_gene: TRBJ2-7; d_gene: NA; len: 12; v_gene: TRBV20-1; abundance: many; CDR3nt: TGCAGTGCGTCGAGGGTTACCTACGAGCAGTACTTC; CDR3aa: CSASRVTYEQYF
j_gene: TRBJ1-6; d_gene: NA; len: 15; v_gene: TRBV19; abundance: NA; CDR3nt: TGTGCCAGTAGTCCCCTGGACAGCGATAATTCACCCCTCCACTTT; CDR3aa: CASSPLDSDNSPLHF
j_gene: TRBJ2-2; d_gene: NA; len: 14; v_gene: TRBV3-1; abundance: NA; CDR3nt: TGTGCCAGCAGCCCTCACAGGAACACCGGGGAGCTGTTTTTT; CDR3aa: CASSPHRNTGELFF
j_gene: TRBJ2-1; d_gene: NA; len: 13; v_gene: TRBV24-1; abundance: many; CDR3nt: TGTGCCACCAGTGGCCCCAACTACAATGAGCAGTTCTTC; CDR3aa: CATSGPNYNEQFF
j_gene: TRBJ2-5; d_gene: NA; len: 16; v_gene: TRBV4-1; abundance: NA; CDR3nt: TGCGCCAGCAGCTCGCTCCCCGGGACCCAAAAAGAGACCCAGTACTTC; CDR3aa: CASSSLPGTQKETQYF
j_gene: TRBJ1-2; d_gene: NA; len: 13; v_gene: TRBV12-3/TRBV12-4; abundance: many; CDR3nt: TGTGCCAGCAGTTTGGGTCTGTTTGAAAGCTACACCTTC; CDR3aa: CASSLGLFESYTF
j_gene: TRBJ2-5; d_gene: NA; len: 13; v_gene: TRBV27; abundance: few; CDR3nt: TGTGCCAGCAGTTCGTACAGGGAGGAGACCCAGTACTTC; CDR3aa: CASSSYREETQYF
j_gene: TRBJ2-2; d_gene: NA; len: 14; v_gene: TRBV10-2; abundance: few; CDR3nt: TGCGCCAGCAGAAAACAGGTTTTCGCCGGGGAGCTGTTTTTT; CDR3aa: CASRKQVFAGELFF